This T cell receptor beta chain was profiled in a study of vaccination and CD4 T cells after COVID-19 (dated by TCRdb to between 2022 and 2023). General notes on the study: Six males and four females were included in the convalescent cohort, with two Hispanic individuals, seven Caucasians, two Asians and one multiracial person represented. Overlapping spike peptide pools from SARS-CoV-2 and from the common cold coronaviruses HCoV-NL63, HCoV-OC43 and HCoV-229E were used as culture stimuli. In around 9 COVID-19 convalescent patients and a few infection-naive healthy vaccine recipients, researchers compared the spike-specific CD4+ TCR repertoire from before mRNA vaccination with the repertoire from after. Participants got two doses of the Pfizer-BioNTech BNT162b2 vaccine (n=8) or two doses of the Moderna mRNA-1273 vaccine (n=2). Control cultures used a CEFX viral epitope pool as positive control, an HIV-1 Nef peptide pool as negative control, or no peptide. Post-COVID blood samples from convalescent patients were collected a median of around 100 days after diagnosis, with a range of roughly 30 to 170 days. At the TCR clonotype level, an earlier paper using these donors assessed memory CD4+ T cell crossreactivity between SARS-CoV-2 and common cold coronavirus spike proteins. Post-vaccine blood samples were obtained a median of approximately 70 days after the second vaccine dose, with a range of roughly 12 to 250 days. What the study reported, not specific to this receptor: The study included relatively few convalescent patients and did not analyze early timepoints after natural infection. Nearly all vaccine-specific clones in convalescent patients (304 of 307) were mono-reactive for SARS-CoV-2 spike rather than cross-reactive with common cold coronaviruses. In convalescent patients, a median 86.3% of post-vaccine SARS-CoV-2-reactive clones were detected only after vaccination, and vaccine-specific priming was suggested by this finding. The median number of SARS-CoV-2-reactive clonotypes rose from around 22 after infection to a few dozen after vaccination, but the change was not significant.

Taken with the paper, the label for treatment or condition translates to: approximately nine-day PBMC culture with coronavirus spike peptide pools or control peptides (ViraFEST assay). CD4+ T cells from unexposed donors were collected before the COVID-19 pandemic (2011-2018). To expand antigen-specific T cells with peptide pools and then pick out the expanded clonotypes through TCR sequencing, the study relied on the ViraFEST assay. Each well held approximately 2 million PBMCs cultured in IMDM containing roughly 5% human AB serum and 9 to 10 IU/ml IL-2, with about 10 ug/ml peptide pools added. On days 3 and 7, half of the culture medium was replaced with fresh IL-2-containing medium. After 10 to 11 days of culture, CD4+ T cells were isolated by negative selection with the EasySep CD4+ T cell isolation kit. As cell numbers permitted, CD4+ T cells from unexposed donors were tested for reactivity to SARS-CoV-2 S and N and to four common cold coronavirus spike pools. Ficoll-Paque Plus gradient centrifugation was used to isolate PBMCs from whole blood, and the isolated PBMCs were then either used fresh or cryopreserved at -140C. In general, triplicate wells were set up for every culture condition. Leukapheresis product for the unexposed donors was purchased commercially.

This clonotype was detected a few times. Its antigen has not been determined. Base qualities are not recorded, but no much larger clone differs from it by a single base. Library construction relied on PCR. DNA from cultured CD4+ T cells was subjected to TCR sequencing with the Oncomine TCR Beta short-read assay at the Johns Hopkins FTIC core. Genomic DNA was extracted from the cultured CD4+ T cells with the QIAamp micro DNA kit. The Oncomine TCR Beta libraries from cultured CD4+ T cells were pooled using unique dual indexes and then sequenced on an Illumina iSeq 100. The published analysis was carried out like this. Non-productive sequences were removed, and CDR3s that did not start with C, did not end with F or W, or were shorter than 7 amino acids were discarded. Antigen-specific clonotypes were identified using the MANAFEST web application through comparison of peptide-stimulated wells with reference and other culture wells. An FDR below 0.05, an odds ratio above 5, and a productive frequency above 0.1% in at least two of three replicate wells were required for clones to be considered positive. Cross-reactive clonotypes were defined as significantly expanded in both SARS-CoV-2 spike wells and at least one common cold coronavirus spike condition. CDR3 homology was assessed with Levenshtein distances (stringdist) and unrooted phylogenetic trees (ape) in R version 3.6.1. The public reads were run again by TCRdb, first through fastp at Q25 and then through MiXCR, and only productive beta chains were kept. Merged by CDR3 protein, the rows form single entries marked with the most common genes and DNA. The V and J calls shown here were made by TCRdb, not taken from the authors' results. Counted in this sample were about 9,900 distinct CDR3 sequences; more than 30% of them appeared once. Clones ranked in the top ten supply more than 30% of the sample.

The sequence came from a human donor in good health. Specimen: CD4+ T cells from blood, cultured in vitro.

The CDR3: CANSDRDLGNTIYF. Here is the DNA: TGTGCCAACTCCGACAGGGATCTTGGAAACACCATATATTTT. The chain uses TRBV10-3 and TRBJ1-3; TRBD1 aligns with 7 central bases. CDR1 and CDR2 (ENHRY, SYGVKD) derive from the germline V gene. Spanning cysteine to phenylalanine, the CDR3 consists of 14 amino acids. Only the CDR3 DNA is retained, 42 bases long and in frame from the first base. V loses 10 bases at its end and J loses 3 bases; junction bases beyond the gene matches: 9.